Presented here are 17 T cell receptor beta chains from one specimen sequenced in a study of blood T cells in healthy people across ages. The authors ran a second PCR of roughly 6 to 12 cycles using a sample-barcoded 5' primer and a J-beta primer mix. TCRdb used MiXCR to reprocess the 5' RACE reads, holding one entry per CDR3 protein. This sample carries roughly 640,000 distinct CDR3 sequences, approximately 30% of them seen once, and the ten largest clones take approximately 14%. Material: blood. Source of these receptors: a woman over 75 in good health.

The V gene is TRBV7-6, the J gene TRBJ1-1; 11 bases line up with TRBD1. The germline gives CDR1 SGHVS, CDR2 FNYEAQ. V was pared by 5 bases and J by 1 base, with 6 bases of the junction left unmatched. The CDR3 totals 16 residues. CDR3 in DNA: TGTGCCAGCAGCGCGGGACAGGGGGAGAAGAACACTGAAGCTTTCTTT. This gives the protein CASSAGQGEKNTEAFF.

J is TRBJ1-3 and V is TRBV6-1; 7 bases agree with TRBD1. CDR1 and CDR2 from the germline V gene are MNHNS and SASEGT. The V gene end was trimmed by 4 bases and the J gene end by 4 bases; junction bases not matched to a gene: 7. The CDR3 runs to 15 residues. The CDR3, as DNA: TGTGCCAGCAGTGTGGCGGGACAGTCAGGAAACACCATATATTTT. Amino acids: CASSVAGQSGNTIYF.

CDR3 region: CASSQGGPYEQYF. CDR3 sequence (DNA): TGTGCCAGCAGCCAAGGGGGCCCCTACGAGCAGTACTTC. The chain employs TRBV4-2 and TRBJ2-5, with D possibly matching TRBD1 (5 bases). The better agreement between TRBJ2-7 and the DNA end casts doubt on the J call. The CDR3 extends over 13 amino acids. Germline CDR1 is LGHNA and CDR2 is YNFKEQ.

The chain combines TRBV12-5 with TRBJ1-1, with D unresolved. Trimming took 0 bases from V and 4 from J, leaving 12 bases between them. The CDR3 consists of 15 residues. Germline V gene sequence: CDR1 LGHNT, CDR2 FRNRAP. The CDR3 DNA reads TGTGCTAGTGGTTTGGTACTAACTTCTGTCACTGAAGCTTTCTTT. It yields the protein CASGLVLTSVTEAFF.

This clonotype turned up a few times. The chain joins TRBV30 to TRBJ1-1, with D tentatively TRBD1 (5 bases). Germline CDR1 and CDR2: GTSNPN and SVGIG (reference sequence). The ends were cut back, 3 bases at V and 0 bases at J, with 8 bases in the middle. The CDR3 sequence is 13 residues long. The CDR3 bases are TGTGCCTGGAGCTCGGGGCTGAACACTGAAGCTTTCTTT. This sequence encodes CAWSSGLNTEAFF.

This clonotype was detected a few times. The chain carries TRBV3-1 and TRBJ2-1; 8 nucleotides match TRBD1. This CDR3 contains 15 residues. V gave up 3 bases and J gave up 3 bases; unmatched junction bases: 4. CDR1 and CDR2 (germline): LGHDT, YNNKEL (reference sequence). The CDR3 DNA reads TGTGCCAGCAGCCAGCCAGGGGGCCACTACAATGAGCAGTTCTTC. Translated, it gives CASSQPGGHYNEQFF.

This clonotype was detected ten times or more. The V call is TRBV15, the J call TRBJ2-5, with D maybe TRBD1 (6 bases). The CDR3 consists of 15 residues. The ends were cut back, 0 bases at V and 4 bases at J, with 12 bases in the middle. Germline loops: CDR1 LNHNV, CDR2 YYDKDF (reference sequence). The CDR3 protein is CATSRDFRDTETQYF. Written as DNA, the CDR3 is TGTGCCACCAGCAGAGATTTTAGGGACACAGAGACCCAGTACTTC. Variable domain in full (rest from reference TRBV15 and TRBJ2-5): DAMVIQNPRYQVTQFGKPVTLSCSQTLNHNVMYWYQQKSSQAPKLLFHYYDKDFNNEADTPDNFQSRRPNTSFCFLDIRSPGLGDTAMYLCATSRDFRDTETQYFGPGTRLLVL.

Details on this clonotype: Given a much more abundant clone one base away, this may be a read error. The chain is built from TRBV10-3 and TRBJ1-2; D is uncertain. The CDR3 has 13 amino acids. Looked up from germline, CDR1 is ENHRY and CDR2 is SYGVKD. CDR3 nucleotides: TGTGCCATCAGTGATGGGCAAAACTATGGCTGCACCTTC. Encoded protein: CAISDGQNYGCTF.

V gene TRBV4-1 combines with J gene TRBJ1-1, with 7 nucleotides matching TRBD1. Germline CDR1 and CDR2: MGHRA and YSYEKL. The CDR3 contains 19 residues. Germline trimming cut 0 bases from V and 4 bases from J; bases unmatched to any gene: 17. Here the CDR3 reads CASSQDSPGLQGWFTEAFF. The CDR3 nucleotides are TGCGCCAGCAGCCAAGACTCCCCCGGACTACAGGGGTGGTTCACTGAAGCTTTCTTT.

Comments on this clonotype: This could be a read error, since a much larger clone is one nucleotide away. This chain connects TRBV30 to TRBJ1-4, with a possible D match to TRBD1 (5 bases). V was cut by 4 bases and J by 13 bases, with 13 bases left in between. Germline lookup yields CDR1 GTSNPN and CDR2 SVGIG (reference sequence). The CDR3 consists of 11 residues. CDR3 nucleotide sequence: TGTGCCTGGACCAACCCAAGGGGACTGTTTTTT. It is translated as CAWTNPRGLFF.

This clonotype has only a few counts. A single base separates this from a much larger clone, so it may be a read error. The rearrangement links TRBV10-3 to TRBJ2-7; D is possibly TRBD2 (5 bases). V lost 2 bases and J lost 5, with 16 bases in between. Germline values: CDR1 ENHRY, CDR2 SYGVKD. The CDR3 contains 15 residues. CDR3 coding DNA: TGTGCCATCAGTGAGGGAGGAGGCCTCTCAAACGAGCAGTACTTC. Its protein is CAISEGGGLSNEQYF.

Comment on this clonotype: This sequence may be a read error, since a much larger clone differs from it by one base. The J gene is TRBJ2-6, the V gene TRBV5-4; tentative D call: TRBD1 (5 bases). Germline CDR1 SGHNT, CDR2 YYREEE (reference sequence). This CDR3 region has 16 residues. This CDR3 reads CASSWLTVSGANALTF. The CDR3 coding sequence is TGTGCCAGCAGCTGGCTAACCGTCTCTGGGGCCAACGCCCTGACTTTC.

This clonotype was counted many times. The genes are TRBV4-3 and TRBJ2-5; D unclear. There are 16 residues in the CDR3. Germline V gives CDR1 LGHNA, CDR2 YSLEER. Trimming cost V 0 bases and J 0 bases, with 11 bases left between them. The CDR3 reads CASSQDVASYQETQYF. The CDR3 region has the DNA TGCGCCAGCAGCCAAGATGTAGCCTCGTACCAAGAGACCCAGTACTTC.

This clonotype was seen at least ten times. The chain combines TRBV5-1 with TRBJ2-7, with D tentatively TRBD1 (6 bases). The V gene lost 3 bases and the J gene lost 3 bases, with 13 bases spanning the gap. This CDR3 spans 14 amino acids. The germline gives CDR1 SGHRS, CDR2 YFSETQ. CDR3 loop: CASSSRGIGYEQYF. The CDR3 bases are TGCGCCAGCAGCTCTAGGGGGATCGGCTACGAGCAGTACTTC.

V and J are TRBV28 and TRBJ2-1; no firm D call. Germline CDR1 is MDHEN and CDR2 is SYDVKM. Trimming took off 6 bases at V and 8 bases at J, with 14 bases between the two ends. The CDR3 loop spans 13 amino acids. The DNA of the CDR3 is TGTGCCAGCAGCTTCAGACCTTTCGATGAGCAGTTCTTC. Translating it yields CASSFRPFDEQFF.

This clonotype was detected ten times or more. The chain carries TRBV6-1 and TRBJ2-5, with TRBD2 matching over 8 bases. Losses at the gene ends were 2 bases for V and 5 bases for J; bases not matched to a gene: 4. The germline V gene has CDR1 MNHNS and CDR2 SASEGT. CDR3 length: 14 amino acids. CDR3 residues: CASSEREGWETQYF. Written as DNA, the CDR3 is TGTGCCAGCAGTGAACGGGAGGGCTGGGAGACCCAGTACTTC.

As for this clonotype: This sequence may be a read error, since a much larger clone differs from it by one base. The CDR3 DNA sequence: TGCAGTGCTAGAGGCGGGGGAGCCTCCTACAATGAGCAGTACTTC. This codes for CSARGGGASYNEQYF. V is TRBV20-1 and J is TRBJ2-1; 7 nucleotides agree with TRBD2. The closer fit of TRBJ2-7 to the DNA end suggests the J call may be wrong. This CDR3 contains 15 residues. The germline V gene has CDR1 DFQATT and CDR2 SNEGSKA (reference sequence).